The entry that follows covers one T cell receptor (beta chain) sequence. Its target is not known. This CDR3 has 13 amino acids. V lost 6 bases and J 1 base, leaving 9 bases between the germline ends. Germline CDR1 is SGHTA and CDR2 is FQGNSA. Time point specified: week 23, last vaccination. Vaccination comprised doses that each held 300 ug of mutant IDH1 20-mer peptide, plus topical imiquimod. Sequencing used immunoSEQ multiplex PCR; TCRdb keeps in-frame clones, though not all of them. There are some 40,000 clones in the sample; roughly 79% occur only once, and 5% to 5.5% lies in the top ten. This record belongs to a study of a mutant IDH1 vaccine in newly diagnosed glioma.

The specimen was PBMCs, collected from a glioma patient whose treatment included an IDH1 peptide vaccine. The TCR sequence derives from a man aged 35 to 55 with glioma. The J gene is TRBJ1-1, the V gene TRBV7-2; possible D gene TRBD1, 5 bases. The CDR3 sequence: CASSITGNTEAFF. The CDR3 DNA is TGTGCCAGCAGTATTACAGGGAACACTGAAGCTTTCTTT. The entire variable domain, with the rest obtained from reference TRBV7-2 and TRBJ1-1, is as follows: GAGVSQSPSNKVTEKGKDVELRCDPISGHTALYWYRQSLGQGLEFLIYFQGNSAPDKSGLPSDRFSAERTGGSVSTLTIQRTQQEDSAVYLCASSITGNTEAFFGQGTRLTVV.